This is a list of T cell receptor beta chains from one sample in a study of T-cell memory formation after mild COVID-19. Via MiXCR, TCRdb re-called the 5' RACE reads, giving one row per CDR3 protein. The repertoire consists of some 68,000 distinct CDR3 sequences, with over 15% occurring once and the leading ten covering under 35%. Sequenced input: PBMCs or a T cell subset sorted from them (not recorded which). The source of these receptors is an adult woman who had mild COVID-19 (a few samples of this study predate the infection). Cell type and time point are not known. The CDR3 runs from the conserved cysteine through the conserved F or W. Each record gives: D gene, J gene, V gene, clone size, CDR3 protein, CDR3 DNA. D genes are given only for firm matches. Rows may omit the clone size; those that give it use once, few, many or a size class.

D gene: .
J gene: TRBJ2-7
V gene: TRBV4-1
clone size: .
CDR3 protein: CASSPSRSYEQYF
CDR3 DNA: TGCGCCAGCAGCCCCAGTCGGTCCTACGAGCAGTACTTC

D gene: TRBD1
J gene: TRBJ1-3
V gene: TRBV27
clone size: few
CDR3 protein: CASSSGQGGSGNTIYF
CDR3 DNA: TGTGCCAGCAGTTCGGGACAGGGAGGTTCTGGAAACACCATATATTTT

D gene: .
J gene: TRBJ2-7
V gene: TRBV24-1
clone size: few
CDR3 protein: CATSDSGSAYEQYF
CDR3 DNA: TGTGCCACCAGTGATTCGGGGTCCGCCTACGAGCAGTACTTC

D gene: .
J gene: TRBJ1-1
V gene: TRBV11-2
clone size: few
CDR3 protein: CASSLSAGYTEAFF
CDR3 DNA: TGTGCCAGCAGCTTATCGGCAGGGTACACTGAAGCTTTCTTT

D gene: .
J gene: TRBJ2-1
V gene: TRBV9
clone size: .
CDR3 protein: CARDSVNEQFF
CDR3 DNA: TGTGCCAGAGACTCTGTCAATGAGCAGTTCTTC

D gene: TRBD1
J gene: TRBJ2-7
V gene: TRBV4-1
clone size: .
CDR3 protein: CASSHSGGWGEQYF
CDR3 DNA: TGCGCCAGCAGCCACTCAGGGGGATGGGGCGAGCAGTACTTC

D gene: .
J gene: TRBJ2-7
V gene: TRBV7-9
clone size: few
CDR3 protein: CASSPRVGRHYEQYF
CDR3 DNA: TGTGCCAGCAGCCCCAGGGTGGGACGGCACTACGAGCAGTACTTC

D gene: TRBD2
J gene: TRBJ2-7
V gene: TRBV5-6
clone size: few
CDR3 protein: CASSPGLAGGEQYF
CDR3 DNA: TGTGCCAGCAGCCCGGGACTAGCGGGGGGCGAGCAGTACTTC

D gene: .
J gene: TRBJ2-1
V gene: TRBV4-2
clone size: .
CDR3 protein: CASSQGIGEYNEQFF
CDR3 DNA: TGTGCCAGCAGCCAAGGGATCGGGGAGTACAATGAGCAGTTCTTC

D gene: .
J gene: TRBJ2-2
V gene: TRBV12-3/TRBV12-4
clone size: few
CDR3 protein: CASSLIDGNTGELFF
CDR3 DNA: TGTGCCAGCAGTTTAATAGACGGAAACACCGGGGAGCTGTTTTTT

D gene: .
J gene: TRBJ2-1
V gene: TRBV4-3
clone size: .
CDR3 protein: CASSQGGAGPLGSNEQFF
CDR3 DNA: TGCGCCAGCAGCCAAGGGGGCGCAGGCCCCCTGGGAAGCAATGAGCAGTTCTTC

D gene: .
J gene: TRBJ2-2
V gene: TRBV5-1
clone size: few
CDR3 protein: CASAPTEGPVSTGELFF
CDR3 DNA: TGCGCCAGCGCCCCGACCGAGGGCCCTGTAAGCACCGGGGAGCTGTTTTTT

D gene: .
J gene: TRBJ2-7
V gene: TRBV5-6
clone size: .
CDR3 protein: CASSRTEHSYEQYF
CDR3 DNA: TGTGCCAGCAGCAGAACAGAACACTCCTACGAGCAGTACTTC

D gene: .
J gene: TRBJ2-5
V gene: TRBV6-5
clone size: .
CDR3 protein: CASSYSVGGQETQYF
CDR3 DNA: TGTGCCAGCAGTTACTCCGTCGGAGGGCAAGAGACCCAGTACTTC

D gene: .
J gene: TRBJ2-1
V gene: TRBV29-1
clone size: .
CDR3 protein: CSVVCWGRDSSYNEQFF
CDR3 DNA: TGCAGCGTTGTGTGTTGGGGCAGGGATAGCTCCTACAATGAGCAGTTCTTC

D gene: TRBD2
J gene: TRBJ2-7
V gene: TRBV5-1
clone size: few
CDR3 protein: CASSLDLSGGYEQYF
CDR3 DNA: TGCGCCAGCAGCTTGGATCTTAGCGGGGGATACGAGCAGTACTTC

D gene: .
J gene: TRBJ1-5
V gene: TRBV20-1
clone size: few
CDR3 protein: CSARGRMGHQPQHF
CDR3 DNA: TGCAGTGCTAGAGGCCGCATGGGGCATCAGCCCCAGCATTTT

D gene: TRBD1
J gene: TRBJ2-7
V gene: TRBV11-2
clone size: few
CDR3 protein: CASSRSRDSYLYEQYF
CDR3 DNA: TGTGCCAGCAGCCGCTCCCGGGACAGCTACCTCTACGAGCAGTACTTC

D gene: .
J gene: TRBJ1-2
V gene: TRBV9
clone size: few
CDR3 protein: CASSRGRDSGYTF
CDR3 DNA: TGTGCCAGCAGCCGCGGCCGGGACTCTGGCTACACCTTC

D gene: TRBD1
J gene: TRBJ2-7
V gene: TRBV29-1
clone size: few
CDR3 protein: CSGDRAIYEQYF
CDR3 DNA: TGCAGCGGGGACAGGGCCATTTACGAGCAGTACTTC

D gene: .
J gene: TRBJ1-1
V gene: TRBV5-6
clone size: .
CDR3 protein: CASSPNLGRNTEAFF
CDR3 DNA: TGTGCCAGCAGCCCGAACCTCGGACGGAACACTGAAGCTTTCTTT

D gene: TRBD2
J gene: TRBJ2-1
V gene: TRBV6-2/TRBV6-3
clone size: once
CDR3 protein: CASSQGGSYYNEQFF
CDR3 DNA: TGTGCCAGCAGCCAAGGCGGGAGTTACTACAATGAGCAGTTCTTC

D gene: .
J gene: TRBJ2-2
V gene: TRBV9
clone size: .
CDR3 protein: CASSVGGGANTGELFF
CDR3 DNA: TGTGCCAGCAGCGTAGGAGGAGGGGCGAACACCGGGGAGCTGTTTTTT

D gene: TRBD1
J gene: TRBJ1-1
V gene: TRBV5-6
clone size: few
CDR3 protein: CASGRFRDSLNTEAFF
CDR3 DNA: TGTGCCAGCGGTAGATTCCGGGACAGCCTGAACACTGAAGCTTTCTTT

D gene: .
J gene: TRBJ2-3
V gene: TRBV7-3
clone size: hyperexpanded
CDR3 protein: CASSLTGSHTDTQYF
CDR3 DNA: TGTGCCAGCAGCTTAACGGGTAGCCACACAGATACGCAGTATTTT

D gene: .
J gene: TRBJ2-7
V gene: TRBV7-9
clone size: .
CDR3 protein: CASSLVEYPYEQYF
CDR3 DNA: TGTGCCAGCAGCTTAGTTGAATACCCCTACGAGCAGTACTTC

D gene: TRBD2
J gene: TRBJ2-5
V gene: TRBV7-9
clone size: many
CDR3 protein: CASSLAGAGAGETQYF
CDR3 DNA: TGTGCCAGCAGCTTAGCTGGAGCGGGAGCCGGGGAGACCCAGTACTTC

D gene: .
J gene: TRBJ2-2
V gene: TRBV2
clone size: .
CDR3 protein: CASSGASTGELFF
CDR3 DNA: TGTGCCAGCAGTGGGGCAAGCACCGGGGAGCTGTTTTTT

D gene: TRBD2
J gene: TRBJ2-2
V gene: TRBV24-1
clone size: .
CDR3 protein: CATSDGLAVTGELFF
CDR3 DNA: TGTGCCACCAGTGATGGACTAGCGGTCACCGGGGAGCTGTTTTTT

D gene: .
J gene: TRBJ2-7
V gene: TRBV19
clone size: few
CDR3 protein: CASSPNSWSYEQYF
CDR3 DNA: TGTGCCAGTAGTCCGAACTCATGGTCCTACGAGCAGTACTTC

D gene: TRBD1
J gene: TRBJ2-3
V gene: TRBV5-1
clone size: .
CDR3 protein: CASRQGYTDTQYF
CDR3 DNA: TGCGCCAGCCGACAGGGGTACACAGATACGCAGTATTTT

D gene: TRBD2
J gene: TRBJ2-3
V gene: TRBV20-1
clone size: .
CDR3 protein: CSAREMGLAGGPDTQYF
CDR3 DNA: TGCAGTGCTAGAGAAATGGGACTAGCGGGGGGCCCAGATACGCAGTATTTT

D gene: .
J gene: TRBJ2-7
V gene: TRBV27
clone size: once
CDR3 protein: CASRQGSFYEQYF
CDR3 DNA: TGTGCCAGCAGGCAGGGCTCATTCTACGAGCAGTACTTC

D gene: TRBD2
J gene: TRBJ2-1
V gene: TRBV30
clone size: .
CDR3 protein: CAWNGLAGPHSYNEQFF
CDR3 DNA: TGTGCCTGGAACGGGCTAGCGGGACCTCACTCCTACAATGAGCAGTTCTTC

D gene: TRBD2
J gene: TRBJ2-1
V gene: TRBV7-2
clone size: many
CDR3 protein: CASSFPLAGASYNEQFF
CDR3 DNA: TGTGCCAGCAGCTTCCCATTAGCGGGAGCATCCTACAATGAGCAGTTCTTC

D gene: .
J gene: TRBJ2-7
V gene: TRBV5-8
clone size: .
CDR3 protein: CASSSLSYEQYF
CDR3 DNA: TGTGCCAGCAGCTCCCTCTCCTACGAGCAGTACTTC

D gene: .
J gene: TRBJ2-7
V gene: TRBV9
clone size: .
CDR3 protein: CASSLEIETVYEQYF
CDR3 DNA: TGTGCCAGCAGCCTCGAGATCGAGACAGTCTACGAGCAGTACTTC

D gene: .
J gene: TRBJ2-7
V gene: TRBV5-8
clone size: few
CDR3 protein: CASSLVTGREQYF
CDR3 DNA: TGTGCCAGCAGCTTGGTTACGGGGAGGGAGCAGTACTTC

D gene: .
J gene: TRBJ1-1
V gene: TRBV20-1
clone size: .
CDR3 protein: CSARADSPGYAEAFF
CDR3 DNA: TGCAGTGCTAGAGCAGACAGTCCGGGGTACGCTGAAGCTTTCTTT

D gene: .
J gene: TRBJ2-3
V gene: TRBV7-3
clone size: .
CDR3 protein: CASSPGRQGTDTQYF
CDR3 DNA: TGTGCCAGCAGCCCCGGGCGACAGGGCACAGATACGCAGTATTTT

D gene: .
J gene: TRBJ2-5
V gene: TRBV21-1
clone size: few
CDR3 protein: CASSRQPQGTRAETQYF
CDR3 DNA: TGTGCCAGCAGCAGACAGCCCCAGGGGACTAGAGCTGAGACCCAGTACTTC

D gene: .
J gene: TRBJ2-7
V gene: TRBV7-2
clone size: .
CDR3 protein: CASTNDYEQYF
CDR3 DNA: TGTGCCAGCACCAATGACTACGAGCAGTACTTC

D gene: TRBD2
J gene: TRBJ2-7
V gene: TRBV12-3/TRBV12-4
clone size: few
CDR3 protein: CASREGYEQYF
CDR3 DNA: TGTGCCAGCCGGGAGGGCTACGAGCAGTACTTC

D gene: .
J gene: TRBJ2-2
V gene: TRBV10-2
clone size: few
CDR3 protein: CASSESGRESLTGELFF
CDR3 DNA: TGCGCCAGCAGTGAGTCGGGCAGGGAATCTCTCACCGGGGAGCTGTTTTTT

D gene: .
J gene: TRBJ1-6
V gene: TRBV11-2
clone size: few
CDR3 protein: CASSLDLRAAVNSPLHF
CDR3 DNA: TGTGCCAGCAGCTTAGATTTGCGAGCGGCGGTTAATTCACCCCTCCACTTT